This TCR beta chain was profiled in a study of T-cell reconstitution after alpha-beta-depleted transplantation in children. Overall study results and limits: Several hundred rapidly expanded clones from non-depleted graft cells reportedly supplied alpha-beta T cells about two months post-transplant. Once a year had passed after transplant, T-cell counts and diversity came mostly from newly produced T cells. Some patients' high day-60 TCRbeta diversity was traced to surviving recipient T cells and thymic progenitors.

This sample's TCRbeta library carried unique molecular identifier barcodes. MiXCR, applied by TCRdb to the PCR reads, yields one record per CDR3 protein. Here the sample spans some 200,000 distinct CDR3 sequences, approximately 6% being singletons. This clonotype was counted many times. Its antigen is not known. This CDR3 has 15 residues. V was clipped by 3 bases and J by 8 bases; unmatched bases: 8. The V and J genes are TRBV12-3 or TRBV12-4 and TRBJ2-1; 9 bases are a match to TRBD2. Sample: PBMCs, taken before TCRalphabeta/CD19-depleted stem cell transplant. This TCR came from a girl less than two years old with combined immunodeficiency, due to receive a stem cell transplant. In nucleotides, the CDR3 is TGTGCCAGCAGTTTTACGGCGGGAGGGCCGTATGAGCAGTTCTTC. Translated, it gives CASSFTAGGPYEQFF.